A single sample gave rise to the 13 T cell receptor beta chains below, sequenced in a study of CD4 T cells in relation to SARS-CoV-2 and coronaviruses. The assay was immunoSEQ multiplex PCR, and TCRdb's table has in-frame clones only and misses some. The table lists about 26,000 clones, more than 65% of them singletons. Their recognized antigens are unknown. CD4+ T cells from unexposed donors were obtained before the COVID-19 pandemic (2011-2018). Isolation of CD4+ T cells took place after less than 13 days in culture. Material: CD4+ T cells from PBMCs, cultured in vitro. All receptors derive from a human donor in good health.

This chain uses TRBV3-1 (or the pseudogene TRBV3-2) with TRBJ1-1; 8 bases map to TRBD1. CDR1 LGHDT and CDR2 YNNKEL come from the germline V gene (reference sequence). The V segment lost 3 bases and the J segment 4 bases; nucleotides outside the gene matches: 7. The CDR3 is made up of 15 amino acids. Here the CDR3 reads CASSQPRTGGTEAFF. The CDR3 nucleotides are TGTGCCAGCAGCCAGCCCAGAACAGGGGGCACTGAAGCTTTCTTT.

This rearrangement joins TRBV10-3 to TRBJ1-2, with 11 bases matching TRBD1. This CDR3 has 15 residues. The J segment lost 6 bases and the V segment lost 2 bases, leaving 5 bases of the junction unmatched. Germline lookup yields CDR1 ENHRY and CDR2 SYGVKD. The CDR3 loop reads CAISEGDRGRNGYTF. The CDR3 region has the DNA TGTGCCATCAGTGAGGGGGACAGGGGGAGAAATGGCTACACCTTC.

This clone is categorized as medium-sized. In DNA, the CDR3 is TGTGCCAGCAGTTCACCCCATGGGGAGCAGTACTTC. It codes for CASSSPHGEQYF. The gene calls are TRBV12-3 or TRBV12-4 and TRBJ2-7; D remains unclear. The CDR3 has 12 residues. Trimming cost V 4 bases and J 7 bases, with 11 bases left between them.

V and J are TRBV3-1 (or the pseudogene TRBV3-2) and TRBJ2-7; either TRBD1 or TRBD2 may fit D (5 bases each). V lost 1 base and J 7 bases, leaving 8 bases between the germline ends. The CDR3 runs 12 residues. CDR1 and CDR2 (germline): LGHDT, YNNKEL (reference sequence). The CDR3 coding sequence is TGTGCCAGCAGCCAAGGGGACCTAGAGCAGTACTTC. As protein: CASSQGDLEQYF.

This clone was seen more than once but under ten times. CDR3 in amino acids: CASSQREVGLYTF. As DNA, the CDR3 is TGTGCCAGCAGCCAAAGGGAAGTGGGCCTCTACACCTTC. The V gene is TRBV3-1 (or the pseudogene TRBV3-2), the J gene TRBJ1-2; D is uncertain. The CDR3 covers 13 residues. Germline V gene data show CDR1 as LGHDT and CDR2 as YNNKEL (reference sequence). Trimming stripped 2 bases from V and 10 bases from J, with 14 bases between.

This clone was seen a single time. This CDR3 is also generated by other DNA sequences in the sample. The rearrangement links TRBV6-5 to TRBJ2-3; D not certain. V lost 4 bases to trimming and J lost 0 bases, with 2 bases between them. Germline V gene lookup returns CDR1 MNHEY and CDR2 SVGAGI. This CDR3 is 12 amino acids long. The CDR3 here is CASSSSTDTQYF. DNA for the CDR3: TGTGCCAGCAGTTCTAGCACAGATACGCAGTATTTT.

DNA of the CDR3: TGTGCCAGCAGCCCTGGGACAAACGCTAACTATGGCTACACCTTC. Its translation is CASSPGTNANYGYTF. The V gene is TRBV5-6, the J gene TRBJ1-2; weak D call: TRBD1 (6 bases). V was trimmed by 4 bases and J by 0 bases, leaving 13 bases between them. Germline-derived CDR1 and CDR2 are SGHDT and YYEEEE. This CDR3 comprises 15 residues. Supplemented by reference TRBV5-6 and TRBJ1-2, the full variable domain reads DAGVTQSPTHLIKTRGQQVTLRCSPKSGHDTVSWYQQALGQGPQFIFQYYEEEERQRGNFPDRFSGHQFPNYSSELNVNALLLGDSALYLCASSPGTNANYGYTFGSGTRLTVV.

The chain is built from TRBV5-1 and TRBJ2-3; D is tentatively TRBD1 or TRBD2 (5 bases each). The CDR3 covers 16 residues. The germline V gene encodes CDR1 SGHRS and CDR2 YFSETQ. V was pared by 2 bases and J by 1 base, with 14 bases between. The CDR3 loop is CASSFTGTTRTDTQYF. The CDR3 region has the DNA TGCGCCAGCAGCTTTACCGGGACGACCCGCACAGATACGCAGTATTTT.

The chain recombines TRBV2 with TRBJ1-2; D uncertain. Looked up from germline, CDR1 is SNHLY and CDR2 is FYNNEI. This CDR3 contains 13 residues. V lost 1 base and J 3 bases, leaving 6 bases between the germline ends. The CDR3 DNA reads as TGTGCCAGCAGTGAAGAGACCTACTATGGCTACACCTTC. Its protein is CASSEETYYGYTF.

The chain's CDR3 is CASRWDRQNTEAFF. The CDR3 nucleotides read TGCGCCAGCAGGTGGGACAGGCAGAACACTGAAGCTTTCTTT. V usage is TRBV5-1 and J usage is TRBJ1-1; 8 bases are shared with TRBD1. The CDR3 totals 14 residues. Per germline, CDR1 SGHRS and CDR2 YFSETQ. Trimming removed 5 bases from V and 1 base from J; junction bases left unmatched: 4.

This clone was picked up one time. V and J are TRBV6-5 and TRBJ2-1, with 7 bases that match TRBD2. The CDR3 totals 15 residues. Trimming at V came to 4 bases and at J to 8 bases, leaving 11 bases not matched to a gene. Germline-derived CDR1 and CDR2 are MNHEY and SVGAGI. DNA of the CDR3: TGTGCCAGCAGTTCGAGCGGGATAATTAGGGATGAGCAGTTCTTC. Its protein is CASSSSGIIRDEQFF.

This sequence joins TRBV21-1 and TRBJ2-2; the DNA was not compared with TRBD1, the D call given in the table. TRBV21-1 is a listed pseudogene. The CDR3 is 16 residues long. CDR3 sequence reads: CASSEPGQILTGELFF. The CDR3 DNA is TGTGCCAGCAGCGAACCGGGACAGATATTAACCGGGGAGCTGTTTTTT.

V is TRBV7-2 and J is TRBJ2-7, with 15 bases fitting TRBD2. Germline CDR1 SGHTA, CDR2 FQGNSA. Trimming removed 4 bases from V and 0 bases from J; junction bases left unmatched: 7. This CDR3 spans 18 amino acids. The CDR3 DNA reads as TGTGCCAGCAGCTGGACTAGCGGGAGGGCCCTCAGCTCCTACGAGCAGTACTTC. As protein: CASSWTSGRALSSYEQYF.